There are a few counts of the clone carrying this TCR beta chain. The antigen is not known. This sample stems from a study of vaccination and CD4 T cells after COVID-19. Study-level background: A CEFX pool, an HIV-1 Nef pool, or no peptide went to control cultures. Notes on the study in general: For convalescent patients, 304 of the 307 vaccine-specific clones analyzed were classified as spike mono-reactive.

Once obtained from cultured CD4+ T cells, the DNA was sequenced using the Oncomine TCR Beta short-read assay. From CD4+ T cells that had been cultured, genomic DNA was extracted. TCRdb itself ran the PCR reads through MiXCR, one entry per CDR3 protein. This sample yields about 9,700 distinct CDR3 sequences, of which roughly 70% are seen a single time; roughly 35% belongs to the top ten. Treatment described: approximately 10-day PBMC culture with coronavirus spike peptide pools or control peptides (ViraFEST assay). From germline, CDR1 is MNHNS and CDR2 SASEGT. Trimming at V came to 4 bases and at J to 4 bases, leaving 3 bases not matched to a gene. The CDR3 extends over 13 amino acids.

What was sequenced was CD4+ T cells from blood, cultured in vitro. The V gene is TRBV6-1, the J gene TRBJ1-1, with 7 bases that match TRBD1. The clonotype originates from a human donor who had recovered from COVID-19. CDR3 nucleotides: TGTGCCAGCAGTGGAGGGGGCTCCACTGAAGCTTTCTTT. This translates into CASSGGGSTEAFF.